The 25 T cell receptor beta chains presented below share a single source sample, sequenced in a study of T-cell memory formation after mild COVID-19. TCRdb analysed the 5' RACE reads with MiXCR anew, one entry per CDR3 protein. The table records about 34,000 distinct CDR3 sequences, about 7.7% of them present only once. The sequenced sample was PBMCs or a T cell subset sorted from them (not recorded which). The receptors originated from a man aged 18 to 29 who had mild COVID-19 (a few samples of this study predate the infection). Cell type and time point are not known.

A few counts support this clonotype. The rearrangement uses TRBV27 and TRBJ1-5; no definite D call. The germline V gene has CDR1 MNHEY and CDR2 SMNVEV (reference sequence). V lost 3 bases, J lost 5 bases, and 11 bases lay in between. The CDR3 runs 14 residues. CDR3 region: CASSFYGKDQPQHF. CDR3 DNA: TGTGCCAGCAGTTTTTACGGGAAAGATCAGCCCCAGCATTTT.

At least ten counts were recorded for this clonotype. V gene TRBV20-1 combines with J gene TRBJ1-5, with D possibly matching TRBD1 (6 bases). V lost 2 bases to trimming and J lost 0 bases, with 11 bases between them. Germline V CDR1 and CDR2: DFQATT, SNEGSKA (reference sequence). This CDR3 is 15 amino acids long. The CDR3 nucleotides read TGCAGTGCTAGATTTCGGACAGTTAGCAATCAGCCCCAGCATTTT. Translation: CSARFRTVSNQPQHF.

The CDR3 reads CASSLAGHRRTSYLYNEQFF. The CDR3 DNA reads as TGTGCCAGCAGCTTAGCTGGGCACAGACGCACTTCCTATTTGTACAATGAGCAGTTCTTC. This rearrangement joins TRBV7-8 to TRBJ2-1; D is unclear. This CDR3 spans 20 amino acids. The ends were cut back, 0 bases at V and 4 bases at J, with 25 bases in the middle. In germline, CDR1 is SGHVS, CDR2 FQNEAQ.

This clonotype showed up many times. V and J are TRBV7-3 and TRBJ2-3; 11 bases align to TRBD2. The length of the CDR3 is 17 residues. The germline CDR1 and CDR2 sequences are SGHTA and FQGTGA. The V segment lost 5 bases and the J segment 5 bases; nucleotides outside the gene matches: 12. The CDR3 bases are TGTGCCAGCAGCCACGGGCCCTTAGCGGGGGGGCAAGATACGCAGTATTTT. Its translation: CASSHGPLAGGQDTQYF.

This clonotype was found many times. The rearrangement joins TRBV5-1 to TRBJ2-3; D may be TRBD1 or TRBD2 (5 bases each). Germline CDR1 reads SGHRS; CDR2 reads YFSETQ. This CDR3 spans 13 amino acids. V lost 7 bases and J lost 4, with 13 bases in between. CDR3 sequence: CASPPRGPDTQYF. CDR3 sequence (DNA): TGCGCCAGCCCCCCCCGGGGCCCAGATACGCAGTATTTT.

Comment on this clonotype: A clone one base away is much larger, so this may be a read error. The CDR3 sequence: CACSLATGGSQQPQHF. CDR3 bases: TGTGCCTGCAGCTTAGCGACAGGGGGGTCGCAACAGCCCCAGCATTTT. V is TRBV7-2 and J is TRBJ1-5; 9 bases agree with TRBD1. CDR1 is SGHTA and CDR2 is FQGNSA in the germline V gene. The CDR3 loop spans 16 amino acids.

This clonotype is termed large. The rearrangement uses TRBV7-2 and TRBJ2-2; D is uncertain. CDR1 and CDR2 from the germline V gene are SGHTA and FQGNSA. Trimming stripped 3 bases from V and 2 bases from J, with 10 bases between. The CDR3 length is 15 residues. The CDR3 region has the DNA TGTGCCAGCAGCTTTATCCAGGTCAACACCGGGGAGCTGTTTTTT. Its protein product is CASSFIQVNTGELFF.

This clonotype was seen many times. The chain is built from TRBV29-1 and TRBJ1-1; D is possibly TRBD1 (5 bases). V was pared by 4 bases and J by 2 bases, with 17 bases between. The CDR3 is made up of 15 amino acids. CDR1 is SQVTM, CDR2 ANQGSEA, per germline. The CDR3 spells CSVAQLRTLNTEAFF. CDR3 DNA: TGCAGCGTTGCCCAACTCCGGACACTTAACACTGAAGCTTTCTTT.

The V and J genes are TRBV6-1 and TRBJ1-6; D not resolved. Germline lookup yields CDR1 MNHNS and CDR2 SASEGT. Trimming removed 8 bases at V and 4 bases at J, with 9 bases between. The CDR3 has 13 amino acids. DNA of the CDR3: TGTGCCAGCCTTCGGGCTTATAATTCACCCCTCCACTTT. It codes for CASLRAYNSPLHF.

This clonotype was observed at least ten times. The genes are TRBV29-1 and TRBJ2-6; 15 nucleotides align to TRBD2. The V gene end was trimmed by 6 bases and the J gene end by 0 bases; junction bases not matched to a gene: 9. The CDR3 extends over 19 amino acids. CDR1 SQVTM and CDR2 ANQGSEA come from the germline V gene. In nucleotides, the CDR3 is TGCAGCGTGTCGGGACTAGCGGGGGGCTTAAGCTCTGGGGCCAACGTCCTGACTTTC. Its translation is CSVSGLAGGLSSGANVLTF.

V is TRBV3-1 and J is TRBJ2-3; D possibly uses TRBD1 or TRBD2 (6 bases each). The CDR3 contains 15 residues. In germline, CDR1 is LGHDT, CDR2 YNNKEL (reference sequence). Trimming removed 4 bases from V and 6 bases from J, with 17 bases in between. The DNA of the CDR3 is TGTGCCAGCAGCCCGGGGGCCATCGGAAGTGATACGCAGTATTTT. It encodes CASSPGAIGSDTQYF.

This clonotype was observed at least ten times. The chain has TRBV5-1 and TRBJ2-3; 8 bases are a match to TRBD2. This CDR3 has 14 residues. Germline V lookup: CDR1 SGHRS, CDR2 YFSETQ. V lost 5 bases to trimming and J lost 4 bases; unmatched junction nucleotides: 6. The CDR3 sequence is CASRKAGEADTQYF. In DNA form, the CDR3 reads TGCGCCAGCAGGAAAGCGGGGGAGGCAGATACGCAGTATTTT.

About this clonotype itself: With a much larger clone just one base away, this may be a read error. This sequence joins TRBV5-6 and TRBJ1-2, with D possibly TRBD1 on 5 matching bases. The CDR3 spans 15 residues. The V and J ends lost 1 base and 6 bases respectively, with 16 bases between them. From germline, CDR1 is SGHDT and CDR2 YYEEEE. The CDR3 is CASSLFQGARDGYTF. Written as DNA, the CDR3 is TGTGCCAGCAGCTTGTTTCAGGGAGCACGGGATGGCTACACCTTC.

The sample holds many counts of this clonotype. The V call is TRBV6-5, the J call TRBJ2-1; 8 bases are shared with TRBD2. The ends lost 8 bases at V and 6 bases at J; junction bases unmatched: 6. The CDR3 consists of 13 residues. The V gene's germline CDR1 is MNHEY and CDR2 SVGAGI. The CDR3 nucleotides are TGTGCCAGCGCGGGGGGCCTGGGCAATGAGCAGTTCTTC. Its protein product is CASAGGLGNEQFF.

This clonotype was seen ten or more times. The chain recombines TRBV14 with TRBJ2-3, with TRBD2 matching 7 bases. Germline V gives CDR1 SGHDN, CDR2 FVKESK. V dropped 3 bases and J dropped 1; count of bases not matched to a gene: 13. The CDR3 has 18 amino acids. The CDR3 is CASSHKPHSGWGTDTQYF. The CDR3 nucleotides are TGTGCCAGCAGCCACAAGCCCCATAGCGGGTGGGGCACAGATACGCAGTATTTT.

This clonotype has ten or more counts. The CDR3 DNA follows: TGTGCCAGCTCCCGGGACAGGTACACTGAAGCTTTCTTT. It yields the protein CASSRDRYTEAFF. V gene TRBV18 combines with J gene TRBJ1-1; 8 nucleotides align to TRBD1. CDR3 length: 13 amino acids. V lost 6 bases to trimming and J lost 3 bases; unmatched junction nucleotides: 3. CDR1 is KGHSH and CDR2 is LQKENI in the germline V gene. The full variable domain, rest sourced from reference TRBV18 and TRBJ1-1, is NAGVMQNPRHLVRRRGQEARLRCSPMKGHSHVYWYRQLPEEGLKFMVYLQKENIIDESGMPKERFSAEFPKEGPSILRIQQVVRGDSAAYFCASSRDRYTEAFFGQGTRLTVV.

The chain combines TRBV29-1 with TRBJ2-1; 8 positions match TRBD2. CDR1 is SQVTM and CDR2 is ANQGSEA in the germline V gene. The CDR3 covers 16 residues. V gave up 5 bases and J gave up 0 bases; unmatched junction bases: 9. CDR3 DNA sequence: TGCAGCGTTAGCGGGGGAACGATTAGCTCCTACAATGAGCAGTTCTTC. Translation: CSVSGGTISSYNEQFF.

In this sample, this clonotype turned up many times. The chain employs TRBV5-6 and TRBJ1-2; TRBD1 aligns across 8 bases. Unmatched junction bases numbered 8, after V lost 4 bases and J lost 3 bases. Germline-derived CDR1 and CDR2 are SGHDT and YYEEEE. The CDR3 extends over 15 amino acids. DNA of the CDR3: TGTGCCAGCAGCACCGCCGGACAGGGCTACTATGGCTACACCTTC. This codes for CASSTAGQGYYGYTF.

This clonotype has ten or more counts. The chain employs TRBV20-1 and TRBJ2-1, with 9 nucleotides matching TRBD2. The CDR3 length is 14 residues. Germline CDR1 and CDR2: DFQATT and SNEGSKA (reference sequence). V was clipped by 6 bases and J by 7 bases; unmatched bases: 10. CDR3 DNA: TGCAGTGCCAATCTAGCGGGACGGCGGAATGAGCAGTTCTTC. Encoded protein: CSANLAGRRNEQFF.

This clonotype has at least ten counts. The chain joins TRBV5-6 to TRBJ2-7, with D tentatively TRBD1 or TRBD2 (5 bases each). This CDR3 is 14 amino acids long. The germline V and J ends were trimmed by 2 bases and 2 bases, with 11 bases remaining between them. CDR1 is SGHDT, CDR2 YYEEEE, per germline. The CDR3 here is CASSFRDATYEQYV. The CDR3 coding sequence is TGTGCCAGCAGCTTCCGGGACGCCACCTACGAGCAGTACGTC.

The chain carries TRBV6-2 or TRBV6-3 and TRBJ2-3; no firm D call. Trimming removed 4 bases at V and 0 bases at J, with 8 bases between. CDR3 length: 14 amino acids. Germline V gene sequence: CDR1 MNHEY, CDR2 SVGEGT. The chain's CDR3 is CASSSYYSTDTQYF. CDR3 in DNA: TGTGCCAGCAGTTCTTACTATAGCACAGATACGCAGTATTTT.

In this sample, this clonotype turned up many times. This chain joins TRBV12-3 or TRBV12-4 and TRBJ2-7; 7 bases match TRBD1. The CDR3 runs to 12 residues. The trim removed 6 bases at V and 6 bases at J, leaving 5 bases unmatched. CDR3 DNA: TGTGCCAGCAGCTCGACAGGGTTCGAGCAGTACTTC. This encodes CASSSTGFEQYF.

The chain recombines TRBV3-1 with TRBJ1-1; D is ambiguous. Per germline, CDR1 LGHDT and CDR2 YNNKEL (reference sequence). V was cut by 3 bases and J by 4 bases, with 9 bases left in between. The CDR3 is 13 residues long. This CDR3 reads CASSHLGSTEAFF. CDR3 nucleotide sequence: TGTGCCAGCAGCCATCTCGGGAGCACTGAAGCTTTCTTT.

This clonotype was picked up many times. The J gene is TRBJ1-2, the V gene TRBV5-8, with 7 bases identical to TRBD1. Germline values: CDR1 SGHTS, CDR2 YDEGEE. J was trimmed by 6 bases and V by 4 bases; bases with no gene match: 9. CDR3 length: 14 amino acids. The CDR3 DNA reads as TGTGCCAGCAGCCGAAGGACAGGCGTTCATGGCTACACCTTC. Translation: CASSRRTGVHGYTF. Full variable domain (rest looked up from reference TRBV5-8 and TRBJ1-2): EAGVTQSPTHLIKTRGQQATLRCSPISGHTSVYWYQQALGLGLQFLLWYDEGEERNRGNFPPRFSGRQFPNYSSELNVNALELEDSALYLCASSRRTGVHGYTFGSGTRLTVV.

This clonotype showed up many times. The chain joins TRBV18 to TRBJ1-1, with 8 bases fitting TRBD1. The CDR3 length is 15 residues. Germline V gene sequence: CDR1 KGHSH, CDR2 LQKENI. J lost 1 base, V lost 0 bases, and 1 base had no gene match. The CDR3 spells CASSPPGTGNTEAFF. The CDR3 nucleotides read TGTGCCAGCTCACCACCGGGGACAGGGAACACTGAAGCTTTCTTT.